The next 7 T cell receptor beta chains were all read from a single sample in a study of Graves' ophthalmopathy and Graves' hyperthyroidism. Using RNA transcripts, the TCR beta CDR3 regions were amplified. Second-round multiplex PCR came after first-round RT-PCR with HTBI primers. One entry per CDR3 protein, called by TCRdb with MiXCR from the multiplex PCR reads. Of 200,000 to 250,000 distinct CDR3 sequences listed, roughly a fifth were seen once; the top ten hold roughly 44%. The specimen sequenced was peripheral blood. Receptors were obtained from a woman between 50 and 59 years old with Graves' ophthalmopathy.

The chain is built from TRBV6-2 or TRBV6-3 and TRBJ1-1, with unresolved D. Germline CDR1 MNHEY, CDR2 SVGEGT. V was clipped by 5 bases and J by 1 base, with 14 bases between them. The CDR3 runs to 15 residues. CDR3 DNA: TGTGCCAGCAGTCCAAACAGTGCATCGAACACTGAAGCTTTCTTT. It encodes CASSPNSASNTEAFF.

The V gene is TRBV24-1, the J gene TRBJ2-5; TRBD2 aligns across 7 bases. The CDR3 has 17 amino acids. The junction had 9 bases not matched to a gene; V was cut back by 2 bases and J by 1 base. Germline lookup yields CDR1 KGHDR and CDR2 SFDVKD. CDR3: CATSDSSSGKPQETQYF. The CDR3 DNA is TGTGCCACCAGTGATTCGTCGAGCGGGAAACCCCAAGAGACCCAGTACTTC.

This clonotype was counted between two and nine times. This chain connects TRBV5-1 to TRBJ1-2, with 11 bases that match TRBD1. With 4 bases clipped from V and 8 bases from J, the junction kept 7 bases outside the gene matches. Per germline, CDR1 SGHRS and CDR2 YFSETQ. The CDR3 consists of 14 residues. For the CDR3, the DNA is TGCGCCAGCAGCCTAGGACAGGGGGCCTTGGGCTACACCTTC. Translating it yields CASSLGQGALGYTF.

In its sample, this clonotype was seen many times. The chain employs TRBV29-1 and TRBJ2-5, with TRBD2 matching over 9 bases. Trimming at V came to 6 bases and at J to 4 bases, leaving 3 bases not matched to a gene. The CDR3 has 12 residues. Germline V gene sequence: CDR1 SQVTM, CDR2 ANQGSEA. CDR3 residues: CSVRAGGETQYF. In nucleotides, the CDR3 is TGCAGCGTCCGAGCGGGAGGAGAGACCCAGTACTTC.

This clonotype was counted many times. The chain employs TRBV6-5 and TRBJ1-5; 8 positions match TRBD1. The CDR3 is 14 residues long. Trimming at V came to 6 bases and at J to 2 bases, leaving 3 bases not matched to a gene. CDR1 is MNHEY and CDR2 is SVGAGI in the germline V gene. The CDR3 DNA reads TGTGCCAGCAGCTTGGACAGGGGCAATCAGCCCCAGCATTTT. This translates into CASSLDRGNQPQHF.

The chain couples TRBV12-3 or TRBV12-4 to TRBJ2-5, with D tentatively TRBD1 (6 bases). The CDR3 is made up of 14 amino acids. V was clipped by 6 bases and J by 1 base, with 12 bases between them. CDR3 DNA sequence: TGTGCCAGCAGCCACTCAGGGGCCCAAGAGACCCAGTACTTC. This sequence encodes CASSHSGAQETQYF.

This clonotype has a count of ten or more. The chain is built from TRBV27 and TRBJ1-1; no firm D call. CDR1 and CDR2 from the germline V gene are MNHEY and SMNVEV (reference sequence). The CDR3 has 13 residues. The V end was cut by 0 bases, the J end by 7 bases, with 9 bases between. CDR3 DNA sequence: TGTGCCAGCAGTTTATCCCCAGGCCTTGAAGCTTTCTTT. The encoded protein is CASSLSPGLEAFF.